This record concerns one T cell receptor (beta chain) sequence. V was pared by 1 base and J by 6 bases, with 5 bases of the junction left unmatched. Germline V lookup: CDR1 MGHRA, CDR2 YSYEKL. The CDR3 has 17 amino acids. This sample is drawn from a study of blood T cell repertoires in COVID-19. Sequenced by immunoSEQ multiplex PCR; TCRdb stores in-frame clones only, minus some. Of hundreds of thousands of clones listed, 85% to 90% are singletons. The sequenced sample was peripheral blood. This chain connects TRBV4-1 to TRBJ2-1; 14 bases are shared with TRBD2. The receptor comes from a human donor in a cohort sampled during active COVID-19. The CDR3 reads CASSQVLGLAGVNEQFF. The CDR3 coding sequence is TGCGCCAGCAGCCAAGTGCTGGGACTAGCGGGAGTCAATGAGCAGTTCTTC.